This T cell receptor (beta chain) was recovered during a study of regulatory T cells in long-lasting Graves disease. Germline CDR1 reads MNHNS; CDR2 reads SASEGT. Trimming stripped 2 bases from V and 0 bases from J, with 10 bases between. The CDR3 loop spans 15 amino acids. This clonotype was seen repeatedly, ten times or more. As for time point: persistent/refractory GD, antithyroid drugs over 5 years with positive TRAb. RNA from PBMCs was the source of the TCR library. Arm-PCR of CDR3 regions with iRepertoire HTBI primers generated TCR beta libraries. TCRdb re-called the multiplex PCR reads with MiXCR, one entry per CDR3 protein. The data show roughly 400,000 distinct CDR3 sequences, 20% to 25% seen once.

The chain recombines TRBV6-1 with TRBJ1-1; D call uncertain. The starting material was peripheral blood mononuclear cells (PBMCs), obtained when the disease was refractory, from a patient treated with antithyroid drugs. This receptor was taken from a female donor with Graves disease. Here the CDR3 reads CASSEWSTVNTEAFF. The CDR3 DNA reads as TGTGCCAGCAGTGAATGGTCAACCGTGAACACTGAAGCTTTCTTT.